The present TCR beta chain was sequenced within a study of T cells after yellow fever vaccination. Whole-study findings and limits: The bulk population could contribute abundant contaminating clonotypes to FACS-sorted repertoires. At around 95% for CD4 and 70% to 90% for CD8, most primary-vaccination clones showed up again after the booster.

As concerns this clonotype: Its antigen is as yet unknown.

A 5'RACE template-switching step, the method used to make TCR cDNA, added a universal primer site and UMIs. TCRdb reprocessed the 5' RACE reads with MiXCR, giving one entry per CDR3 protein. The profile shows 400,000 to 650,000 distinct CDR3 sequences, roughly 22% of them singletons. There are 13 residues in the CDR3. Trimming cost V 4 bases and J 5 bases, with 9 bases left between them. Germline values: CDR1 LGHDT, CDR2 YNNKEL (reference sequence). The sample consisted of PBMCs, taken around 3 weeks after the first yellow fever vaccination. The rearrangement links TRBV3-1 to TRBJ1-5; D call uncertain. The sequence derives from a man aged 18 to 29 who received the YFV17D yellow fever vaccine. The DNA for the CDR3 is TGTGCCAGCAGCCTAAGAGAGGATCAGCCCCAGCATTTT. It codes for CASSLREDQPQHF.